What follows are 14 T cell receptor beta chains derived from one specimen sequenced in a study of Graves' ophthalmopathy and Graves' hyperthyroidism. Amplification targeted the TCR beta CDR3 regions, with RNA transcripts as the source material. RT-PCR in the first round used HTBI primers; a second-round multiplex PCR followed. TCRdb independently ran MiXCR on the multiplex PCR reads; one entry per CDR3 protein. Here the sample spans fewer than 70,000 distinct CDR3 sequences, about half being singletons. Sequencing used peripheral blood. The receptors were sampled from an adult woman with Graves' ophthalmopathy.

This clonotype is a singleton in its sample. CDR3 nucleotide sequence: TGTGCCAGCAGCGCGGGGACTAGCGGTTACGAGCAGTACTTC. Residues: CASSAGTSGYEQYF. The gene calls are TRBV7-3 and TRBJ2-7; 11 nucleotides line up with TRBD2. Per germline, CDR1 SGHTA and CDR2 FQGTGA. The CDR3 loop spans 14 amino acids. J was trimmed by 4 bases and V by 5 bases; bases with no gene match: 4.

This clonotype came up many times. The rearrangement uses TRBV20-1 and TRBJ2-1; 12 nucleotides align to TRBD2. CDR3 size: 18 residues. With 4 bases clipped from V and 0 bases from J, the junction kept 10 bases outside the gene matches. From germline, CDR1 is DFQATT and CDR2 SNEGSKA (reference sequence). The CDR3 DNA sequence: TGCAGTGCTACAGGACTAGCGGGATGGAGAAGCTCCTACAATGAGCAGTTCTTC. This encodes CSATGLAGWRSSYNEQFF.

In nucleotides, the CDR3 is TGTGCCACCAGCAGCCCAGGGCAGGCCCCTTTAGGTGCGCAGTACTTC. Amino acid sequence: CATSSPGQAPLGAQYF. V usage is TRBV15 and J usage is TRBJ2-7, with D perhaps TRBD1 (5 bases). V lost 3 bases to trimming and J lost 9 bases, with 24 bases between them. Per germline, CDR1 LNHNV and CDR2 YYDKDF (reference sequence). The CDR3 is 16 amino acids.

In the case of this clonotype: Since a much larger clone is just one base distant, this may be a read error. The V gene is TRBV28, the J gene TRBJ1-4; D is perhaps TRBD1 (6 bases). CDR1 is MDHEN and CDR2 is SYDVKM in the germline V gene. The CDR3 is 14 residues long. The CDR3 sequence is CASRRTARNEELFF. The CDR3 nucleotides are TGTGCCAGCAGACGGACAGCTCGGAATGAAGAACTGTTTTTT.

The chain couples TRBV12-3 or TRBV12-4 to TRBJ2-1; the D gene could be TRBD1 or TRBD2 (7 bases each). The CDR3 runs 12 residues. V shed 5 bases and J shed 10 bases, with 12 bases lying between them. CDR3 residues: CASSQGGLEQFF. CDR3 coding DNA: TGTGCCAGCAGTCAGGGGGGGCTAGAGCAGTTCTTC.

The CDR3 loop is CASSNVGGAEAFF. In DNA, the CDR3 is TGTGCCAGTAGTAATGTGGGGGGCGCTGAAGCTTTCTTT. The chain combines TRBV19 with TRBJ1-1, with D perhaps TRBD1 (6 bases). Trimming took 4 bases from V and 6 from J, leaving 12 bases between them. Germline loops: CDR1 LNHDA, CDR2 SQIVND (reference sequence). This CDR3 has 13 residues.

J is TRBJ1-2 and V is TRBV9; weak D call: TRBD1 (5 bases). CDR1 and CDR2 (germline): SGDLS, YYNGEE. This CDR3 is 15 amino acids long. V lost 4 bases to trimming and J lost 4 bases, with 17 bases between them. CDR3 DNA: TGTGCCAGCAGCTCACTGAGGGGCGGGGTCTATGGCTACACCTTC. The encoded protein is CASSSLRGGVYGYTF.

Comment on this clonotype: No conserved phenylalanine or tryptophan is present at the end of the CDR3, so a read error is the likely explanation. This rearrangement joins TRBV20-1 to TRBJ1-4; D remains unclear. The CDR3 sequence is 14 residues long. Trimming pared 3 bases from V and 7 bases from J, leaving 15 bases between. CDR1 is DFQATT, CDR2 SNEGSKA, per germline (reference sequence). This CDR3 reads CSASCLAAGEKLFL. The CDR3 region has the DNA TGCAGTGCTAGTTGTCTAGCGGCGGGTGAAAAACTGTTTCTT.

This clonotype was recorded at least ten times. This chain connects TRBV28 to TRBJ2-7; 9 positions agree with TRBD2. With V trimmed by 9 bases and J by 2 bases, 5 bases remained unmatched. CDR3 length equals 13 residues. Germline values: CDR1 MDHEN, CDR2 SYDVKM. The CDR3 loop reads CARLSGRTYEQYF. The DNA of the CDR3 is TGTGCCAGACTGAGCGGGAGGACCTACGAGCAGTACTTC.

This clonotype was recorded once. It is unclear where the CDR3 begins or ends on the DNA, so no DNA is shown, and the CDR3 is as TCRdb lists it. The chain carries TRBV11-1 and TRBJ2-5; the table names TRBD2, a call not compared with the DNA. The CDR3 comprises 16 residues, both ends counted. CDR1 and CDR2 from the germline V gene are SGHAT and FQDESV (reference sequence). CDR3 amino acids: CASSFGQGTSQETRYF.

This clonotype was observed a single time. The CDR3 DNA reads as TGCAGTGCTAGGAAGGGGGTCCTCACCGGGGAGCTCTCCTACAATGAGCAGTTCTTC. Translation gives CSARKGVLTGELSYNEQFF. This chain uses TRBV20-1 with TRBJ2-1; a weak D match, TRBD1 (6 bases). Germline V lookup: CDR1 DFQATT, CDR2 SNEGSKA (reference sequence). V lost 3 bases and J lost 0, with 24 bases in between. The CDR3 has 19 amino acids.

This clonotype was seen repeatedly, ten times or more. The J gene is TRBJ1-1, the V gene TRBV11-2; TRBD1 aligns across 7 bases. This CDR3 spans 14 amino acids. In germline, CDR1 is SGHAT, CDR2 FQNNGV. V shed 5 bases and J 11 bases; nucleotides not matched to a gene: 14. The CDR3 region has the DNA TGTGCCAGCAGCCCCGTCGGGGGACAGCGGGTGGCTTTCTTT. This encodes CASSPVGGQRVAFF.

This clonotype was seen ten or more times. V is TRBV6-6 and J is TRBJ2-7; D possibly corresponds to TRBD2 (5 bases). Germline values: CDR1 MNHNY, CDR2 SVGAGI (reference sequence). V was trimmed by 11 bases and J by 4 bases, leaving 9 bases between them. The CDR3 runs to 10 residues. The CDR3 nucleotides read TGTGCCGGAGGACGATACGAGCAGTACTTC. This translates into CAGGRYEQYF.

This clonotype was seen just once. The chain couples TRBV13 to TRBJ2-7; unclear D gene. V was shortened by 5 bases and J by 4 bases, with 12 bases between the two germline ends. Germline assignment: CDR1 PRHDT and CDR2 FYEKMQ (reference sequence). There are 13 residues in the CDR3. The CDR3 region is CASSRSVGYEQYF. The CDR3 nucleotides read TGTGCCAGCAGCCGGTCGGTGGGTTACGAGCAGTACTTC.